A single sample gave rise to the 21 T cell receptor beta chains below, sequenced in a study of beta chain features in type 1 diabetes listed by TCRdb under 2018. The library came from the immunoSEQ multiplex PCR assay. The entire amount of isolated RNA was reverse transcribed using the High Capacity cDNA Reverse Transcription Kit, so the sequenced TCRB transcripts were expressed ones. TCRdb mirrors the immuneACCESS table, restricted to in-frame sequences. Some clones are absent from its copies; in checked studies, under half trace to an unresolved V gene, and the reason for the others is unknown. In all, the sample holds some 330,000 clones, and roughly 9.6% of those were seen once. The ten largest clones add up to about 0.014% of the sample. Material for sequencing was naive CD4+ T cells from blood. Explained via the paper, the cell subset or site label denotes: true naive CD4+ T cells. The receptors come from a young woman in good health.

V and J are TRBV7-9 and TRBJ2-1; 10 bases are a match to TRBD2. Germline V gene lookup returns CDR1 SEHNR and CDR2 FQNEAQ (reference sequence). The CDR3 is 15 amino acids. The ends lost 4 bases at V and 2 bases at J; junction bases unmatched: 2. CDR3 protein: CASSWTSGTYNEQFF. DNA for the CDR3: TGTGCCAGCAGCTGGACTAGCGGCACCTACAATGAGCAGTTCTTC.

J is TRBJ1-2 and V is TRBV19; D uncertain. The CDR3 is 13 residues long. Looked up from germline, CDR1 is LNHDA and CDR2 is SQIVND (reference sequence). Trimming took off 5 bases at V and 2 bases at J, with 9 bases between the two ends. This CDR3 is CASSLQVNYGYTF. CDR3 DNA: TGTGCCAGTAGTCTCCAGGTCAACTATGGCTACACCTTC.

The chain uses TRBV19 and TRBJ2-7; 10 bases are a match to TRBD2. The V and J ends lost 6 bases and 3 bases, in that order; junction bases with no gene match: 11. The CDR3 is 16 amino acids. Germline lookup yields CDR1 LNHDA and CDR2 SQIVND (reference sequence). CDR3 coding DNA: TGTGCCAGTAGCCTCGAGGGGACTAGCGACTTCTACGAGCAGTACTTC. It specifies CASSLEGTSDFYEQYF.

This clone appeared a few times. The chain couples TRBV29-1 to TRBJ1-2; 8 bases fit TRBD1. Losses at the gene ends were 6 bases for V and 4 bases for J; bases not matched to a gene: 13. The CDR3 length is 15 residues. Germline-derived CDR1 and CDR2 are SQVTM and ANQGSEA. In DNA, the CDR3 is TGCAGCGTCGGAGGTCAGGGGGCTTCAGGCTATGGCTACACCTTC. Translating gives CSVGGQGASGYGYTF.

This clone was found a few times. The rearrangement uses TRBV4-3 and TRBJ2-3, with 7 bases fitting TRBD2. CDR1 is LGHNA and CDR2 is YSLEER in the germline V gene. This CDR3 comprises 16 residues. V lost 1 base and J lost 4; bases outside the gene matches: 8. CDR3 sequence reads: CASSQGIAGAADTQYF. The DNA for the CDR3 is TGCGCCAGCAGCCAAGGGATAGCGGGCGCCGCAGATACGCAGTATTTT.

This clone was seen more than once but under ten times. The chain uses TRBV29-1 and TRBJ1-2; 7 nucleotides line up with TRBD1. V lost 1 base and J lost 8; bases outside the gene matches: 4. From germline, CDR1 is SQVTM and CDR2 ANQGSEA. The CDR3 has 12 residues. The CDR3 loop is CSVEGQGFGYTF. The DNA for the CDR3 is TGCAGCGTTGAAGGACAGGGATTCGGCTACACCTTC.

This chain's CDR3 is CASSFSVHGTGTYNEQFF. In nucleotides, the CDR3 is TGTGCCAGCAGCTTTTCTGTTCACGGGACAGGTACCTACAATGAGCAGTTCTTC. This chain uses TRBV5-4 with TRBJ2-1; TRBD1 aligns across 8 bases. V was pared by 2 bases and J by 2 bases, with 12 bases of the junction left unmatched. The CDR3 runs 18 residues. CDR1 and CDR2 from the germline V gene are SGHNT and YYREEE (reference sequence).

V usage is TRBV5-6 and J usage is TRBJ1-2; maybe TRBD1 (6 bases). Trimming stripped 4 bases from V and 2 bases from J, with 9 bases between. The CDR3 spans 13 residues. Germline lookup yields CDR1 SGHDT and CDR2 YYEEEE. The CDR3 coding sequence is TGTGCCAGCAGCAAAGGACAGAACTATGGCTACACCTTC. It codes for CASSKGQNYGYTF.

V and J are TRBV10-3 and TRBJ2-1; possibly TRBD2 for D (5 bases). Germline CDR1 is ENHRY and CDR2 is SYGVKD. The V end lost 5 bases, the J end lost 8 bases, and 7 bases lay between the germline ends. The CDR3 sequence is 11 residues long. The chain's CDR3 is CAISRRDEQFF. In DNA form, the CDR3 reads TGTGCCATCAGTCGGCGGGATGAGCAGTTCTTC.

This clone showed up just a few times. The CDR3 is CASSLGGRAPETQYF. The DNA of the CDR3 is TGTGCCAGCAGCTTGGGTGGGAGGGCCCCAGAGACCCAGTACTTC. This chain links TRBV5-4 with TRBJ2-5, with 7 bases matching TRBD2. CDR3 length: 15 amino acids. V trimming: 0 bases; J trimming: 4 bases; junction bases outside the gene matches: 6. Germline CDR1 reads SGHNT; CDR2 reads YYREEE (reference sequence).

This chain links TRBV6-4 with TRBJ2-1; 12 nucleotides match TRBD2. The germline V gene has CDR1 MRHNA and CDR2 SNTAGT. J lost 6 bases, V lost 5 bases, and 14 bases had no gene match. The length of the CDR3 is 18 residues. CDR3 DNA: TGTGCCAGCAGTCCGGTCCGGCTAGCGGGAGGGCTTAGCAATGAGCAGTTCTTC. Translating it yields CASSPVRLAGGLSNEQFF.

The chain employs TRBV19 and TRBJ2-6, with D hard to call. Germline V gene sequence: CDR1 LNHDA, CDR2 SQIVND (reference sequence). This CDR3 spans 16 amino acids. V lost 8 bases and J 1 base, leaving 15 bases between the germline ends. CDR3 in DNA: TGTGCCAGTGGTGCAGGCCCCCCGTCTGGGGCCAACGTCCTGACTTTC. Translating it yields CASGAGPPSGANVLTF.

The chain links TRBV11-3 to TRBJ2-1, with 7 bases matching TRBD2. V lost 4 bases, J lost 7 bases, and 4 bases stayed unmatched. The CDR3 runs 13 residues. Germline CDR1 reads SGHNT; CDR2 reads YENEEA. The CDR3 DNA is TGTGCCAGCAGCTGGGGAGGGGATAATGAGCAGTTCTTC. Its protein product is CASSWGGDNEQFF.

This clone came up once. The chain carries TRBV5-1 and TRBJ1-1; D is uncertain. Trimming shortened V by 4 bases and J by 3 bases, and 10 bases separated the two germline ends. Germline V gives CDR1 SGHRS, CDR2 YFSETQ. The CDR3 is 13 residues long. CDR3 sequence (DNA): TGCGCCAGCAGCACCCGCGGGCACACTGAAGCTTTCTTT. Translated: CASSTRGHTEAFF.

The chain employs TRBV14 and TRBJ2-5; D may be TRBD2 (7 bases). CDR1 is SGHDN, CDR2 FVKESK, per germline. CDR3 length equals 18 residues. V was shortened by 5 bases and J by 6 bases, with 28 bases between the two germline ends. For the CDR3, the DNA is TGTGCCAGCAGCTATGGGACTAACCAGGGGTCGGGCTCGAAGACCCAGTACTTC. This translates into CASSYGTNQGSGSKTQYF.

The gene calls are TRBV14 and TRBJ2-2, with no clear D. The CDR3 loop spans 16 amino acids. Trimming left V 1 base short and J 2 bases short, with 11 bases between. CDR1 and CDR2 from the germline V gene are SGHDN and FVKESK. CDR3 bases: TGTGCCAGCAGCCAAGCTCGGGTCAGTAACACCGGGGAGCTGTTTTTT. Encoded protein: CASSQARVSNTGELFF.

This clone was counted a few times. This sequence joins TRBV30 and TRBJ2-5, with 12 bases matching TRBD2. CDR1 is GTSNPN and CDR2 is SVGIG in the germline V gene (reference sequence). Trimming at V came to 0 bases and at J to 4 bases, leaving 3 bases not matched to a gene. This CDR3 spans 15 amino acids. CDR3 region: CAWSVMGLAGETQYF. CDR3 sequence (DNA): TGTGCCTGGAGTGTAATGGGACTAGCGGGAGAGACCCAGTACTTC.

The chain uses TRBV7-2 and TRBJ2-7; 10 bases are shared with TRBD2. The V and J ends lost 2 bases and 6 bases, in that order; junction bases with no gene match: 4. This CDR3 is 14 amino acids long. Germline-derived CDR1 and CDR2 are SGHTA and FQGNSA. The CDR3 DNA reads as TGTGCCAGCAGCTTAACTAGCGGGAATCTCGAGCAGTACTTC. This gives the protein CASSLTSGNLEQYF. The full variable domain, with the rest looked up from reference TRBV7-2 and TRBJ2-7, is GAGVSQSPSNKVTEKGKDVELRCDPISGHTALYWYRQSLGQGLEFLIYFQGNSAPDKSGLPSDRFSAERTGGSVSTLTIQRTQQEDSAVYLCASSLTSGNLEQYFGPGTRLTVT.

The rearrangement links TRBV7-9 to TRBJ2-1; 7 nucleotides align to TRBD2. The CDR3 is 17 amino acids. With V trimmed by 1 base and J by 1 base, 7 bases remained unmatched. Germline lookup yields CDR1 SEHNR and CDR2 FQNEAQ (reference sequence). The CDR3, as DNA: TGTGCCAGCAGCTTAGAATTTGTGCGGGAGTCCTACAATGAGCAGTTCTTC. This gives the protein CASSLEFVRESYNEQFF.

This chain links TRBV9 with TRBJ2-5; no firm D call. The CDR3 covers 11 residues. Germline assignment: CDR1 SGDLS and CDR2 YYNGEE. The V gene lost 3 bases and the J gene lost 9 bases, with 9 bases spanning the gap. This CDR3 is CASSASGAQYF. The CDR3 DNA is TGTGCCAGCAGCGCCAGTGGTGCCCAGTACTTC.

In its sample, this clone was seen a few times. The chain couples TRBV19 to TRBJ1-5, with D unresolved. The CDR3 contains 14 residues. Trimming removed 7 bases at V and 10 bases at J, with 20 bases between. Per the germline V gene, CDR1 is LNHDA and CDR2 is SQIVND (reference sequence). The CDR3 region has the DNA TGTGCCAGTAACAACGGGAGGCCGGGGTTTCCCCAGCATTTT. Translated: CASNNGRPGFPQHF.